The 25 T cell receptor beta chains given below trace back to one sample, sequenced in a study of identical twins. TCRdb re-derived calls from the 5' RACE reads in MiXCR, one entry per CDR3 protein. The data contain hundreds of thousands of distinct CDR3 sequences, under 9% of them singletons. The sample was also linked to a second study, of yellow fever vaccine responses in identical twins.

Specimen: PBMCs. These receptors were collected from a woman in her late teens or twenties in good health.

The V call is TRBV6-2 or TRBV6-3, the J call TRBJ1-1; possible D gene TRBD1, 5 bases. There are 14 residues in the CDR3. Trimming left V 7 bases short and J 0 bases short, with 12 bases between. Germline CDR1 MNHEY, CDR2 SVGEGT. CDR3 bases: TGTGCCAGCAAACTAGAGGGACTGAACACTGAAGCTTTCTTT. It is translated as CASKLEGLNTEAFF.

The chain joins TRBV28 to TRBJ1-1; D unclear. Germline V gene data show CDR1 as MDHEN and CDR2 as SYDVKM. The CDR3 extends over 15 amino acids. V dropped 6 bases and J dropped 0 bases, with 14 bases sitting between them. CDR3 DNA sequence: TGTGCCAGCAGCCCACCGACGGGGATGAACACTGAAGCTTTCTTT. It codes for CASSPPTGMNTEAFF.

This chain uses TRBV20-1 with TRBJ2-7, with 8 bases matching TRBD1. The CDR3 consists of 13 residues. Germline loops: CDR1 DFQATT, CDR2 SNEGSKA (reference sequence). V was clipped by 5 bases and J by 6 bases; unmatched bases: 9. Here the CDR3 DNA reads TGCAGTGCTGAGGACAGGGTACAGGGCGAGCAGTACTTC. This encodes CSAEDRVQGEQYF.

This clonotype was counted only a few times. The chain uses TRBV6-2 or TRBV6-3 and TRBJ1-1; 11 nucleotides line up with TRBD1. Germline V gives CDR1 MNHEY, CDR2 SVGEGT. The CDR3 contains 16 residues. V dropped 5 bases and J dropped 5; count of bases not matched to a gene: 10. The CDR3 region is CASSTSGQGAWTEAFF. In DNA, the CDR3 is TGTGCCAGCAGTACTTCCGGACAGGGGGCTTGGACTGAAGCTTTCTTT.

There are many counts of this clonotype. The chain is built from TRBV4-1 and TRBJ2-7; possible D gene TRBD2, 6 bases. CDR3 size: 13 residues. Germline V lookup: CDR1 MGHRA, CDR2 YSYEKL. V lost 1 base and J 6 bases, leaving 10 bases between the germline ends. DNA for the CDR3: TGCGCCAGCAGCCAAGGACTAGTCGGCGAGCAGTACTTC. Amino acid sequence: CASSQGLVGEQYF.

The V call is TRBV20-1, the J call TRBJ2-7; possible D gene TRBD2, 5 bases. Per the germline V gene, CDR1 is DFQATT and CDR2 is SNEGSKA (reference sequence). Between the trimmed V and J ends, which lost 2 bases and 4 bases, there was a span of 9 bases. The length of the CDR3 is 12 residues. CDR3 nucleotides: TGCAGTGCTAGATTCCGGGAATACGAGCAGTACTTC. It yields the protein CSARFREYEQYF.

The chain is built from TRBV5-6 and TRBJ2-7, with a weak D call TRBD2 (5 bases). Germline V CDR1 and CDR2: SGHDT, YYEEEE. V was trimmed by 2 bases and J by 0 bases, leaving 12 bases between them. CDR3 size: 15 residues. CDR3 sequence (DNA): TGTGCCAGCAGCTTATCTTTTGGGAGCTCCTACGAGCAGTACTTC. Its protein product is CASSLSFGSSYEQYF.

This clonotype has just a few counts. The chain is built from TRBV2 and TRBJ2-7; the match to TRBD1 covers 7 bases. Trimming at V came to 5 bases and at J to 5 bases, leaving 3 bases not matched to a gene. Germline V gene data show CDR1 as SNHLY and CDR2 as FYNNEI. The CDR3 covers 12 residues. CDR3 DNA: TGTGCCAGCAGTTCAACAGGGGACGAGCAGTACTTC. Protein product: CASSSTGDEQYF.

V is TRBV11-2 and J is TRBJ1-4; D is undetermined. Trimming pared 3 bases from V and 7 bases from J, leaving 12 bases between. Germline V gives CDR1 SGHAT, CDR2 FQNNGV. There are 14 residues in the CDR3. The CDR3 loop reads CASSFAVTGEKLFF. DNA for the CDR3: TGTGCCAGCAGCTTTGCGGTGACGGGTGAAAAACTGTTTTTT.

This clonotype was seen ten or more times. The rearrangement links TRBV6-1 to TRBJ2-1; 10 nucleotides align to TRBD2. The CDR3 has 15 amino acids. Germline CDR1 is MNHNS and CDR2 is SASEGT. Germline trimming cut 6 bases from V and 7 bases from J; bases unmatched to any gene: 9. CDR3 in amino acids: CASRKSGGARNEQFF. CDR3 nucleotide sequence: TGTGCCAGCAGAAAGAGCGGGGGGGCGAGAAATGAGCAGTTCTTC.

In this sample, this clonotype turned up a few times. The chain is built from TRBV3-1 and TRBJ2-3; D gene ambiguous. The CDR3 is made up of 13 amino acids. Germline loops: CDR1 LGHDT, CDR2 YNNKEL (reference sequence). V lost 3 bases and J lost 14, with 18 bases in between. This CDR3 reads CASSHSQERSRYF. The CDR3 region has the DNA TGTGCCAGCAGCCATTCCCAAGAAAGGAGTAGGTATTTT.

This clonotype was seen a few times. The chain uses TRBV28 and TRBJ2-3; 9 nucleotides line up with TRBD1. V was pared by 5 bases and J by 3 bases, with 9 bases of the junction left unmatched. The V gene's germline CDR1 is MDHEN and CDR2 SYDVKM. The CDR3 covers 16 residues. The CDR3 loop is CASSPPGQGRTDTQYF. The CDR3 DNA sequence: TGTGCCAGCAGTCCTCCAGGACAGGGGAGGACAGATACGCAGTATTTT.

The rearrangement uses TRBV20-1 and TRBJ2-3; a weak D match, TRBD2 (6 bases). The CDR3 is 15 amino acids. The V end lost 6 bases, the J end lost 3 bases, and 19 bases lay between the germline ends. Germline assignment: CDR1 DFQATT and CDR2 SNEGSKA (reference sequence). In DNA form, the CDR3 reads TGCAGTGCATTAAGGACTACTACTGGGACAGATACGCAGTATTTT. Encoded protein: CSALRTTTGTDTQYF.

This clonotype was seen repeatedly, ten times or more. The chain links TRBV7-3 to TRBJ1-6; the D gene is possibly TRBD1 (6 bases). Germline CDR1 SGHTA, CDR2 FQGTGA. The CDR3 is 15 residues long. Trimming took 1 base from V and 7 from J, leaving 11 bases between them. As DNA, the CDR3 is TGTGCCAGCAGCTTAAATGGACAGAGAAATTCACCCCTCCACTTT. It yields the protein CASSLNGQRNSPLHF.

This clonotype has at least ten counts. This sequence joins TRBV29-1 and TRBJ2-1; D ambiguous. V gave up 6 bases and J gave up 6 bases, with 12 bases separating them. Looked up from germline, CDR1 is SQVTM and CDR2 is ANQGSEA. The CDR3 extends over 12 amino acids. The CDR3 loop reads CSVETDLNEQFF. The DNA of the CDR3 is TGCAGCGTCGAAACCGACCTCAATGAGCAGTTCTTC.

In its sample, this clonotype was seen many times. This chain uses TRBV7-8 with TRBJ2-1, with a tentative D call TRBD2 (5 bases). The CDR3 has 15 residues. Germline lookup yields CDR1 SGHVS and CDR2 FQNEAQ. Trimming took 2 bases from V and 9 from J, leaving 17 bases between them. The CDR3 coding sequence is TGTGCCAGCAGCTTATGGGTTAGCGACTTGGTTGAGCAGTTCTTC. The encoded protein is CASSLWVSDLVEQFF. Complete variable domain (other parts from reference TRBV7-8 and TRBJ2-1): GAGVSQSPRYKVAKRGQDVALRCDPISGHVSLFWYQQALGQGPEFLTYFQNEAQLDKSGLPSDRFFAERPEGSVSTLKIQRTQQEDSAVYLCASSLWVSDLVEQFFGPGTRLTVL.

This clonotype was recorded a few times. The rearrangement uses TRBV6-4 and TRBJ2-1; possibly TRBD2 for D (5 bases). This CDR3 comprises 15 residues. V was shortened by 4 bases and J by 6 bases, with 16 bases between the two germline ends. Germline assignment: CDR1 MRHNA and CDR2 SNTAGT. CDR3 in amino acids: CASSALPDRGNEQFF. The CDR3, as DNA: TGTGCCAGCAGTGCCCTCCCGGACCGGGGCAATGAGCAGTTCTTC.

This clonotype was recorded at least ten times. The chain employs TRBV29-1 and TRBJ2-2; TRBD1 might be the D (6 bases). The CDR3 has 16 amino acids. The V end lost 3 bases, the J end lost 0 bases, and 14 bases lay between the germline ends. Germline lookup yields CDR1 SQVTM and CDR2 ANQGSEA. In nucleotides, the CDR3 is TGCAGCGTTGAGAACAGGGCAAGGTCGAACACCGGGGAGCTGTTTTTT. Its translation: CSVENRARSNTGELFF.

This clonotype was seen many times. V gene TRBV9 combines with J gene TRBJ2-2; maybe TRBD1 (5 bases). The CDR3 covers 12 residues. The ends were cut back, 1 base at V and 7 bases at J, with 5 bases in the middle. Germline V gene sequence: CDR1 SGDLS, CDR2 YYNGEE. CDR3 DNA: TGTGCCAGCAGCGTACAGGGCGGGGAGCTGTTTTTT. This gives the protein CASSVQGGELFF.

This chain connects TRBV20-1 to TRBJ2-7; 10 bases are a match to TRBD2. This CDR3 is 15 amino acids long. V shed 5 bases, J shed 0 bases, and the junction held 7 bases outside the gene matches. CDR1 and CDR2 (germline): DFQATT, SNEGSKA (reference sequence). CDR3 nucleotides: TGCAGTGCTCCAGCGGGAGGGTTGGGCTCCTACGAGCAGTACTTC. Amino acids: CSAPAGGLGSYEQYF.

The chain joins TRBV7-6 to TRBJ2-7; D gene uncertain. Germline V gene data show CDR1 as SGHVS and CDR2 as FNYEAQ. The CDR3 runs to 14 residues. V lost 4 bases and J lost 2, with 12 bases in between. The CDR3 spells CASSSTGSPYEQYF. CDR3 in DNA: TGTGCCAGCAGCTCAACCGGGTCGCCCTACGAGCAGTACTTC.

The rearrangement uses TRBV9 and TRBJ1-2; D ambiguous. The germline V and J ends were trimmed by 3 bases and 4 bases, with 19 bases remaining between them. Germline CDR1 reads SGDLS; CDR2 reads YYNGEE. The length of the CDR3 is 16 residues. CDR3 coding DNA: TGTGCCAGCAGCGGAAAGACCGATTATGAGGGCTATGGCTACACCTTC. Protein product: CASSGKTDYEGYGYTF.

The chain combines TRBV5-6 with TRBJ1-1; the D is unclear. The CDR3 has 14 amino acids. Germline V gene data show CDR1 as SGHDT and CDR2 as YYEEEE. Trimming removed 4 bases from V and 4 bases from J, with 14 bases in between. CDR3 coding DNA: TGTGCCAGCAGCCTGAGCTGGACGGTCACTGAAGCTTTCTTT. Translating it yields CASSLSWTVTEAFF.

V usage is TRBV29-1 and J usage is TRBJ2-1; TRBD2 matches 14 bases. Germline-derived CDR1 and CDR2 are SQVTM and ANQGSEA. V lost 6 bases to trimming and J lost 0 bases; unmatched junction nucleotides: 4. The CDR3 spans 16 residues. CDR3 in amino acids: CSVGGTSGSSYNEQFF. CDR3 DNA: TGCAGCGTGGGGGGGACTAGCGGGAGCTCCTACAATGAGCAGTTCTTC.

The chain couples TRBV20-1 to TRBJ2-7; 11 bases line up with TRBD2. The germline gives CDR1 DFQATT, CDR2 SNEGSKA (reference sequence). J was trimmed by 6 bases and V by 6 bases; bases with no gene match: 13. The CDR3 runs to 15 residues. The CDR3 bases are TGCAGTGCGGACACTGGTAGCGGGAGGGCCTTCGAGCAGTACTTC. Translating it yields CSADTGSGRAFEQYF.